This T cell receptor beta chain was captured by sequencing in a study of radiation and T cells in renal cell carcinoma. Profiled with immunoSEQ multiplex PCR; TCRdb holds only in-frame clones, not every one. The table lists just under 150,000 clones, roughly 90% of them singletons. With V trimmed by 3 bases and J by 3 bases, 4 bases remained unmatched. Germline-derived CDR1 and CDR2 are MDHEN and SYDVKM. The CDR3 loop spans 15 amino acids. Overall study findings and caveats: Top tumor clonotypes rose in blood 2 weeks post-radiation, then contracted.

This clone has just one count. No antigen is known for it. Time point described: blood 4 weeks post-SBRT, at nephrectomy. Regarding treatment: 15 Gy SBRT to primary tumor, nephrectomy 4 weeks later. Nephrectomy followed 15 Gy stereotactic body radiation by 4 weeks. The patient's renal cell carcinoma had clear cell pathology. This clonotype was obtained from a woman aged 45-65 years with renal cell carcinoma. Sequences were derived from blood, sampled from a patient whose treatment included radiotherapy and nephrectomy. The V call is TRBV28, the J call TRBJ2-7, with 11 bases that match TRBD2. CDR3 DNA sequence: TGTGCCAGCAGTTTGGCGACTAGCGGGATCTACGAGCAGTACTTC. Protein sequence: CASSLATSGIYEQYF.